This T cell receptor (beta chain) was captured in a study of T cells in Graves' hyperthyroidism and ophthalmopathy. In this sample, this clonotype turned up a few times. Amplification of TCR beta CDR3 regions used RNA as the template. RT-PCR in the first round (using the HTBI primer set) targeted the TCR CDR3. Each CDR3 protein is one row after TCRdb ran MiXCR on the multiplex PCR reads. The top ten clones hold around 13% of a sample with about 400,000 distinct CDR3 sequences, under 15% of them seen once. Sequencing used blood. This receptor was identified in a man younger than 30 with Graves' ophthalmopathy.

The CDR3 DNA sequence: TGTGCCAGCAGCTTGGCTGGAGGGGTAGGCTATGGCTACACCTTC. This translates into CASSLAGGVGYGYTF. The chain links TRBV5-8 to TRBJ1-2; perhaps TRBD1 as D (5 bases). Trimming removed 0 bases at V and 4 bases at J, with 13 bases between. The CDR3 has 15 residues. The germline CDR1 and CDR2 sequences are SGHTS and YDEGEE.